The entry below gives a single TCR beta chain sequence along with its context. Antigen: not known. The data belong to a study of graft-versus-host responses after intestinal transplantation. Overall study findings and caveats: Marrow from the recipient contained GvH clones, some of which had appeared first in ileum or blood.

CDR1 is SQVTM and CDR2 is ANQGSEA in the germline V gene. Trimming pared 0 bases from V and 1 base from J, leaving 15 bases between. The CDR3 is 16 amino acids. The protocol was immunoSEQ multiplex PCR, while the TCRdb copy is restricted to in-frame clones and leaves out a portion. The sample includes over 75,000 clones, around 89% of them seen just once. The origin of this receptor is a human donor who was the organ donor for an intestinal transplant. This chain links TRBV29-1 with TRBJ2-5; D possibly corresponds to TRBD1 (5 bases). Sequenced here: unstimulated CD4+ T cells sorted from spleen or lymph node cells, sampled before transplant. CDR3 sequence reads: CSVEDPGWRGQETQYF. The CDR3 DNA reads as TGCAGCGTTGAAGATCCAGGGTGGCGTGGCCAAGAGACCCAGTACTTC.